This entry describes one T cell receptor (beta chain). Its antigen remains unidentified. The sample belongs to a study of cytotoxic CD8 clonotypes in ibrutinib-treated CLL. Study information: Researchers reported around 10 relapsed/refractory and roughly 14 treatment-naive patients, around 17 of them IGHV unmutated. General study findings and limits: Clonality at baseline surpassed age-matched healthy donors and tracked circulating CD8+ T-cell counts. Investigators sampled sustained-remission and progressing patients at differing times.

Deletions cut 7 bases from V and 3 bases from J, with 15 bases between. The CDR3 is 15 residues long. The germline V gene encodes CDR1 MNHNS and CDR2 SASEGT. Some clones are missing from TCRdb's copy, which holds only in-frame ones; the method was immunoSEQ multiplex PCR. Among more than 85,000 clones listed, almost 80% were seen once. The origin of this receptor is a human donor with chronic lymphocytic leukemia. The sequencing used PBMCs, collected after 12 months of ibrutinib treatment. This sequence joins TRBV6-1 and TRBJ1-4, with D possibly being TRBD1 (5 bases). CDR3 DNA: TGTGCCAGCATTCAGGGAGGAATGGCTAATGAAAAACTGTTTTTT. Translating it yields CASIQGGMANEKLFF.